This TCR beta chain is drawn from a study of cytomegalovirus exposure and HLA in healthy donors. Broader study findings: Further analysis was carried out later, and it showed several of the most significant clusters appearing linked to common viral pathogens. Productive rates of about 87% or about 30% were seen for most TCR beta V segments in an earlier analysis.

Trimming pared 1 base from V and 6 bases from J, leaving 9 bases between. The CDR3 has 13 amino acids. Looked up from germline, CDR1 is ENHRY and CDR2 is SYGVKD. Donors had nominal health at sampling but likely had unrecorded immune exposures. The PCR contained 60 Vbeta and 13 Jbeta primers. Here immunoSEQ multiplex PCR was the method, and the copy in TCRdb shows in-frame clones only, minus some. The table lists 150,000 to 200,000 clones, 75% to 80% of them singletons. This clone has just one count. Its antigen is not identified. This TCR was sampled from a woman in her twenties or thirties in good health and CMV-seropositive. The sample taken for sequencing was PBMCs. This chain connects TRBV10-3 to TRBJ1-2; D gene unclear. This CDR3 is CAISEYRRDGYTF. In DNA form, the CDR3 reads TGTGCCATCAGTGAGTATCGTCGGGATGGCTACACCTTC.